The source of this T cell receptor (beta chain) is a study of blood T cell repertoires in COVID-19. Background on the study: Italy, Spain and the United States were the sources of the convalescent and acute COVID-19 samples.

This CDR3 is built from 16 residues. Sequencing used immunoSEQ multiplex PCR; TCRdb keeps in-frame clones, though not all of them. The table includes about 170,000 clones, more than 65% detected once. This clone showed up just once. This TCR derives from a human donor with acute or convalescent COVID-19. The donor label of this sample is uncertain. Input material: peripheral blood. This chain joins TRBV21-1 and TRBJ2-2; the D segment call TRBD1 is taken from the table without a DNA check. TRBV21-1 is noted as a pseudogene. The CDR3 region is CASSKALTTGTGELFF. The CDR3 DNA reads TGTGCCAGCAGCAAAGCGCTTACCACAGGGACCGGGGAGCTGTTTTTT.